In its sample, the clone carrying this T cell receptor beta chain was seen once. These data belong to a study of shared T cell receptors in the human thymus. V shed 5 bases, J shed 3 bases, and the junction held 13 bases outside the gene matches. Germline V CDR1 and CDR2: SGHTA, FQGTGA. The CDR3 has 18 amino acids. Here immunoSEQ multiplex PCR was the method, and the copy in TCRdb shows in-frame clones only, minus some. The sample has about 660,000 clones, about 87% seen once; the top ten hold 0.0094%. These data were also filed under a second study, of human thymus T cells. That paper states: Obtained as resections during corrective heart surgery, the thymus tissue was then studied. Within thymic and blood repertoires, V and J gene usage appeared to be biased.

The chain has TRBV7-3 and TRBJ2-3; 11 nucleotides agree with TRBD2. The specimen sequenced was thymocytes. The clonotype originates from a boy under two years old with a congenital heart defect. This CDR3 is CASSLKSTSGGQTDTQYF. The CDR3 DNA is TGTGCCAGCAGCCTCAAGTCTACTAGCGGGGGCCAGACAGATACGCAGTATTTT.